The entry that follows covers one T cell receptor beta chain sequence. Its antigen specificity is not known. No qualities accompany the bases; no much larger clone lies one base away. The library relied on the immunoSEQ multiplex PCR assay. For the multiplex PCR, a mixture combining 60 forward primers for TCR Vbeta segments and 13 reverse primers for TCR Jbeta segments was used. The CDR3 region of rearranged TCR beta genes was amplified from genomic DNA by a multiplex PCR assay. On the Illumina HiSeq System, the amplified TCR beta libraries were sequenced as 87-base-pair reads. The paper's processing steps were these. In a later analysis, some 80 million unique TCR beta chains were counted across the roughly 610 repertoires, and approximately 9.9 million of these chains were shared by at least two donors. A nearest-neighbor algorithm error-corrected the raw reads and collapsed the reads into unique sequences, merging closely related sequences to remove PCR and sequencing errors. To assign V, D and J gene segments, CDR3 sequences were aligned to IMGT reference sequences. For a sequence to be retained, a match of at least six nucleotides to both a V gene segment and a J gene segment was required. Rearrangements were classified as productive when the CDR3 lacked stop codons and remained in frame with V and J, and all other rearrangements were classified as non-productive. CDR3 was defined according to IMGT convention as the region running from the second conserved V-encoded cysteine to the conserved J-encoded phenylalanine. In an earlier analysis of approximately 500 of the donors, sequences lacking an unambiguous match to a single V gene segment were excluded. In an earlier analysis of about 590 of the donors, a V segment was called functional when productive rearrangements were above 56.7%, and segregating when the standard deviation between donors exceeded 5%. A statistical classification framework was built for diagnosing cytomegalovirus status from the catalog of TCR beta chain sequences. A later analysis assigned V and J genes by comparing TCR nucleotide sequences with IMGT/GENE-DB human TR gene sequences. Using the TCRdist pipeline, a later analysis assigned CDR3 sequences along with most-parsimonious VDJ recombination scenarios. In a later analysis, every TCR beta chain was defined by the combination of its CDR3 amino acid sequence and its V-gene family, and reads without a unique V-gene family were dropped. A later analysis removed 500 to 600 highly shared, low-generation-probability nucleotide sequences to deal with suspected cross-contamination and a sequencing artifact. In a later analysis, a clonal expansion index was calculated for each public chain from normalized within-repertoire ranks of inferred template counts. A later analysis computed generation probabilities with a VDJ recombination model fitted to out-of-frame rearrangements, and checked the results against IGoR. In a later analysis, hypergeometric tests were used to score TCR-TCR, TCR-HLA and TCR-CMV co-occurrence, with a repertoire-size bias correction applied to TCR pairs. A later analysis estimated false discovery rates by permuting HLA or CMV assignments 20 times. In a later analysis, co-occurring TCRs were grouped using DBSCAN, with TCRdist sequence similarity added in when clustering inside HLA-allele-positive subsets. Repertoires with fewer than 30,000 or more than 120,000 public chains were left out of co-occurrence clustering, as were about five repertoires with anomalous nucleotide sharing. TCRdb took over this immuneACCESS table, retaining in-frame rearrangements with V and J assigned. Such tables are incomplete; in checked studies, under half of the missing clones stem from an unresolved V gene, and the remainder is unexplained. Clone size and the V and J calls come from that table; the DNA yielded D and trimming. This sample has around 110,000 clones in its table, and roughly 74% of those were observed once. The ten top clones hold 2% to 3% of the sample.

CDR1 SGHRS and CDR2 YFSETQ were looked up in the germline V gene. The cysteine opens and the phenylalanine closes a CDR3 of 18 amino acids. Kept here is only the CDR3 DNA, which spans 54 bases and is read in frame from base 1. Trimmed from V: 6 bases; trimmed from J: 0 bases; junction bases lacking a gene match: 12. This record belongs to a study of cytomegalovirus exposure and HLA in healthy donors (dated by TCRdb to 2015 to 2018). General notes on the study: In an earlier analysis of around 540 of the donors, roughly 300 Gb of sequence data and 100 million or so unique TCR beta sequences from about 180 million T cells were reported. About 280 gigabases of sequencing data and 70 million to 100 million unique TCR sequences made up an early release that covered 640 HLA-typed donors. Of the roughly 400 genotyped donors, approximately 83% fell in the genetic ancestry cluster associated with self-reported Caucasian donors. The study aimed to test whether signatures of past pathogen exposure could be identified by cataloging public T cell receptors. Using immunosequencing, the study profiled T cell repertoires from about 620 subjects and related those repertoires to cytomegalovirus serostatus. Along with the approximately 600-subject first cohort, a separate validation cohort of over a hundred different subjects was used. To predict cytomegalovirus infection status, the study combined high-throughput TCR immunosequencing, statistical association of individual TCRs with disease status, and machine learning. A later analysis re-examined previously published TCR beta repertoires from more than 600 donors and added high-resolution HLA genotyping to investigate patterns of TCR occurrence. The later analysis used no new phenotypic data to find candidate immune exposures, relying instead on TCR beta sequences and their occurrence across donors. In an earlier analysis of a few hundred of the donors, high-throughput TCR beta sequencing was used to judge whether each TCR beta V gene segment behaved as functional or pseudogenic. Donor age, sex, ethnicity and CMV serostatus were collected together with the repertoire data. A later genetic analysis took genome-wide SNP genotypes for about three fifths of the 666 donors and used that subset as a discovery cohort. All discovery cohort repertoires had been generated on a single sequencing platform. HLA typing included class I and class II loci at four-digit resolution. The number of donors typed differed by locus, with roughly 620-630 for A, B, C, DRB1 and DQB1, around 500 for DQA1, 600 to 610 for DPA1, and some 440 for DPB1. A handful of DR-DQ haplotypes were handled as single units for association and clustering because linkage in the cohort was strong. On average, approximately 250,000 unique TCR beta nucleotide sequences were sequenced per donor among more than 350 genotyped donors of the cohort, with 15% to 20% of those sequences being non-productive. The investigation overall reported the following: In a later analysis, HLA-associated TCR beta chains were found to be more clonally expanded and to have lower generation probabilities than equally common non-associated chains. In vitro tests confirmed that a few of the cytomegalovirus-associated TCR beta chains recognize cytomegalovirus antigens. A further reported finding was that TCR beta sequences accurately predicted the HLA-A and HLA-B alleles for most subjects in the first cohort. Strong co-occurrence of HLA alleles, especially DR and DQ, made assigning TCR associations to individual alleles difficult. In the study, approximately 160 TCR beta chains were listed as associated with cytomegalovirus. According to a later genetic analysis, donors in an Asian-associated ancestry cluster had fewer N-insertions in productive TCRs than the roughly 700-donor mean. Roughly uniform sequencing depth across donors was assumed in presence/absence analyses, although this assumption may not hold. Approximately 16 rarely observed V segments, including chromosome 9 orphons, were excluded from the earlier analysis of several hundred of the donors because counts were too low. In a later analysis, most CMV-associated TCR beta chains were found to appear HLA-restricted, with HLA associations seemingly driven largely by CMV exposure. This cohort had only TCR beta chains sequenced, and the lack of alpha or paired-chain data limited which features could be detected. The classifier was reported to diagnose cytomegalovirus status with high specificity and sensitivity in both the original cohort and the validation cohort. Across donors, most TCR sequences were observed very rarely, whereas some public TCRs were present in many individuals. Some IMGT-functional V segments, including TRBV6-2 and TRBV6-3, could not be told apart with the 87-base-pair reads, so those segments were excluded. Immune exposure information for the cohort was limited to CMV serostatus. The authors suggested that the approach could potentially be generalized to other disease states and immunological phenotypes. The sequencing pipeline was judged likely to have produced a cluster of highly shared sequence variants as a technical artifact. In an earlier analysis of 450 to 750 of the donors, most TCR beta V segments appeared in productive rearrangements about 90% or about 30% of the time, broadly matching IMGT annotations. A later analysis found that TCR association rates varied across HLA loci, with DRB1 alleles showing the most associated TCRs and HLA-C alleles the fewest. HLA typing was unavailable for some donors at each locus, so association tests used only the typed subset. Correlated functional status among segregating V segments might be attributable to linkage disequilibrium, but an unknown experimental factor could not be ruled out. An association between a missense DCLRE1C variant and V-gene and J-gene trimming of TCR beta chains was found in a later genetic analysis and replicated in an independent cohort. Specific HLA alleles were associated with over 15,000 TCR beta sequences at a false discovery rate of 0.05 in a later analysis. In a later analysis, several top co-occurrence clusters were reported to appear linked to parvovirus B19, influenza, CMV and Epstein-Barr virus.

In total, just over 650 healthy bone marrow donors made up the cohort. At the time of sampling, every cohort member was nominally healthy, though immune exposures that went unrecorded were likely present. The donor tested CMV seronegative and was one of the 352 seronegative cohort members. A peripheral blood sample was provided by each donor, and peripheral blood mononuclear cells were used for TCR beta sequencing. Genomic DNA was extracted from the blood cell samples with the Qiagen DNeasy Blood Extraction Kit. The rearrangement combines TRBV5-1 with TRBJ2-6; TRBD1 matches 7 bases in the middle. The sequence was collected from a middle-aged man in good health and CMV-seronegative. Sequences were obtained from PBMCs. The nucleotide sequence is TGCGCCAGCACTCCTTCCCCGGGACAGAGCTCTGGGGCCAACGTCCTGACTTTC. Its coded protein is CASTPSPGQSSGANVLTF.